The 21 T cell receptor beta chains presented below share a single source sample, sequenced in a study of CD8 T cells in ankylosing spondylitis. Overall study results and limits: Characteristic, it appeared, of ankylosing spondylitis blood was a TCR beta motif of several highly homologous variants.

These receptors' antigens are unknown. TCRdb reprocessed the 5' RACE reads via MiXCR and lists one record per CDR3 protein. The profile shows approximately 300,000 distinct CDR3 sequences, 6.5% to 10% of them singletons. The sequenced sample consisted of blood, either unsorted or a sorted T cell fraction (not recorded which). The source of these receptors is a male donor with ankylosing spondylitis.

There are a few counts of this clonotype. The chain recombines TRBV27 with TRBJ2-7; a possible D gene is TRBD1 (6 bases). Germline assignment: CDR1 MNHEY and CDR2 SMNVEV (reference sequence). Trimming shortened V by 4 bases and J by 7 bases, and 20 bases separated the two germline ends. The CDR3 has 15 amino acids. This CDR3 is CASSSTGLGLGEQYF. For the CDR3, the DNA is TGTGCCAGCAGTTCCACAGGGTTGGGTCTCGGGGAGCAGTACTTC.

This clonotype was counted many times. The CDR3 spells CASSPAGQETQYF. The CDR3 DNA reads as TGTGCCAGCTCACCAGCGGGTCAAGAGACCCAGTACTTC. V gene TRBV18 combines with J gene TRBJ2-5; tentative D call: TRBD2 (5 bases). This CDR3 region has 13 residues. Looked up from germline, CDR1 is KGHSH and CDR2 is LQKENI. With 2 bases removed from V and 2 bases from J, the gap between germline ends came to 6 bases.

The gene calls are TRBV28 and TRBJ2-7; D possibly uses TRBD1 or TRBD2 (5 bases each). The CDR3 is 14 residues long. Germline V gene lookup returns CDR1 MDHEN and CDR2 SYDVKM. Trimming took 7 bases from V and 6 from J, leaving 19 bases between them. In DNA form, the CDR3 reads TGTGCCAGCACTTGGCGTGGGGGTACGGTCGAGCAGTACTTC. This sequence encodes CASTWRGGTVEQYF.

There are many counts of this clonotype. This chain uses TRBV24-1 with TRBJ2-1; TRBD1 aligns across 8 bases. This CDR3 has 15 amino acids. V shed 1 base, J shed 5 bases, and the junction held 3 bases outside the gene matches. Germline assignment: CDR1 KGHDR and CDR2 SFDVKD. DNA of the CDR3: TGTGCCACCAGTGATTTTCAGGACAGGGACAATGAGCAGTTCTTC. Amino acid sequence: CATSDFQDRDNEQFF.

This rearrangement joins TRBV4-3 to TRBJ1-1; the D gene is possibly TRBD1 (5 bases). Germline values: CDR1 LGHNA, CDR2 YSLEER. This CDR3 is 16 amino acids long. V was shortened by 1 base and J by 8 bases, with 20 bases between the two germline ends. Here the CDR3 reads CASSQVPRGPTLEAFF. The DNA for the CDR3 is TGCGCCAGCAGCCAAGTCCCCCGGGGCCCTACCTTAGAAGCTTTCTTT.

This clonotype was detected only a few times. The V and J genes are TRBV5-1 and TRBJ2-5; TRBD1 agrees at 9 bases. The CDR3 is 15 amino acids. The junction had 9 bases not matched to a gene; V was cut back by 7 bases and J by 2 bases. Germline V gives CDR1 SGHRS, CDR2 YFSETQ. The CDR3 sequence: CASVSLGQGQETQYF. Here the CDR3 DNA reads TGCGCCAGCGTCTCCCTCGGACAGGGGCAAGAGACCCAGTACTTC.

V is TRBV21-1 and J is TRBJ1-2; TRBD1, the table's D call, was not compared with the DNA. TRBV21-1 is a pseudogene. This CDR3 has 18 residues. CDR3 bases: TGTGCCAGCAGCAAATGGTTTCGGGGGGCGGCTTCTCAATATGGCTACACCTTC. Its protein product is CASSKWFRGAASQYGYTF.

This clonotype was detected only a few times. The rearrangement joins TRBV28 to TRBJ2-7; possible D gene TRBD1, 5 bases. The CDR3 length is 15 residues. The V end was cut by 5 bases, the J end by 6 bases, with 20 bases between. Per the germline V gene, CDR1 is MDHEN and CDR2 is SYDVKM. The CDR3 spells CASSIPAGHPSEQYF. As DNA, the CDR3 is TGTGCCAGCAGTATACCCGCCGGACACCCCTCCGAGCAGTACTTC. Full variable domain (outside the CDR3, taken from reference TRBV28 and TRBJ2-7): DVKVTQSSRYLVKRTGEKVFLECVQDMDHENMFWYRQDPGLGLRLIYFSYDVKMKEKGDIPEGYSVSREKKERFSLILESASTNQTSMYLCASSIPAGHPSEQYFGPGTRLTVT.

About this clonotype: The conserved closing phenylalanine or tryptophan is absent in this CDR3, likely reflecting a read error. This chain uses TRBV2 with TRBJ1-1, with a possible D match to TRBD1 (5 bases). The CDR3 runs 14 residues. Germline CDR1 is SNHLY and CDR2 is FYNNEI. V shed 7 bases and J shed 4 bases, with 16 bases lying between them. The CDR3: CASMPGRQITEAFS. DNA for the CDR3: TGTGCCAGCATGCCGGGACGACAAATCACTGAAGCTTTCTCT.

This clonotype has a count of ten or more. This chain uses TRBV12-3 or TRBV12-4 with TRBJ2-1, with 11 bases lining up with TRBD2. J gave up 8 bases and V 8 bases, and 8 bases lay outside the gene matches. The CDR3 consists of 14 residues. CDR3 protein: CASDRSGRADEQFF. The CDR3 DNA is TGTGCCAGCGATCGTAGCGGGAGGGCAGATGAGCAGTTCTTC.

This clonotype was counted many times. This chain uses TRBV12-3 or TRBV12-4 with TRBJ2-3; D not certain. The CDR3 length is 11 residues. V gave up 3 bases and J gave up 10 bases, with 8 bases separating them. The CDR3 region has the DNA TGTGCCAGCAGTTTGGGGTACGCGCAGTATTTT. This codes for CASSLGYAQYF.

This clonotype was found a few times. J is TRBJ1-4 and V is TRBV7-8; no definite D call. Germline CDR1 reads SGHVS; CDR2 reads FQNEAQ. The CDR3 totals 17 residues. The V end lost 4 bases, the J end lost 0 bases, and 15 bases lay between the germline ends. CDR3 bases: TGTGCCAGCAGCTCCCCTGCAGGAGACGCAACTAATGAAAAACTGTTTTTT. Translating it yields CASSSPAGDATNEKLFF.

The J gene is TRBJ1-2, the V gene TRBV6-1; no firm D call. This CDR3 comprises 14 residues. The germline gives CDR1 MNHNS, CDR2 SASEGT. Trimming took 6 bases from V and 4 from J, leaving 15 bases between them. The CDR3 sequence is CASREGWDGYGYTF. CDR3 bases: TGTGCCAGCAGGGAGGGCTGGGATGGCTATGGCTACACCTTC.

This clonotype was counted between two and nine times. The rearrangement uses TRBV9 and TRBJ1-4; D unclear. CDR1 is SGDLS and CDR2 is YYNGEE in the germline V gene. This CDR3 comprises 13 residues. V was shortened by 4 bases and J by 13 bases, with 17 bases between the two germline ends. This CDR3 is CASSPFAEDRLFF. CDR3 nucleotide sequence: TGTGCCAGCAGCCCATTCGCAGAGGACCGACTGTTTTTT. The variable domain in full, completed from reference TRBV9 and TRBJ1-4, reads DSGVTQTPKHLITATGQRVTLRCSPRSGDLSVYWYQQSLDQGLQFLIQYYNGEERAKGNILERFSAQQFPDLHSELNLSSLELGDSALYFCASSPFAEDRLFFGSGTQLSVL.

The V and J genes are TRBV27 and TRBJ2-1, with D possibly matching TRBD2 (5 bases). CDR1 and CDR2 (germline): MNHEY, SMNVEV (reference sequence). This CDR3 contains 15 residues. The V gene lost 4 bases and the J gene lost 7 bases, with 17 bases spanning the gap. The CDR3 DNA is TGTGCCAGCAGTTCCGGGATAACGAGGAGGAATGAGCAGTTCTTC. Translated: CASSSGITRRNEQFF.

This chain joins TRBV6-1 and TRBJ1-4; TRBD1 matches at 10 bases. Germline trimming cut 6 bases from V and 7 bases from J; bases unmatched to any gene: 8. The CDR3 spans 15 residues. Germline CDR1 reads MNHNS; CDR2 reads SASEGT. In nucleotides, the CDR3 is TGTGCCAGCAGACCCGACAGGGGGCGCGGTGAAAAACTGTTTTTT. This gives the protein CASRPDRGRGEKLFF.

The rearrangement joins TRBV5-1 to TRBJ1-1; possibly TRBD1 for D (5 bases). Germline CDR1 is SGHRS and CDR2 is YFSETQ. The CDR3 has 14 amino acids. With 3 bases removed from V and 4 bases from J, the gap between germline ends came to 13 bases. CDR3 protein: CASSWDGSGTEAFF. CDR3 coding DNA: TGCGCCAGCAGCTGGGACGGCAGCGGCACTGAAGCTTTCTTT.

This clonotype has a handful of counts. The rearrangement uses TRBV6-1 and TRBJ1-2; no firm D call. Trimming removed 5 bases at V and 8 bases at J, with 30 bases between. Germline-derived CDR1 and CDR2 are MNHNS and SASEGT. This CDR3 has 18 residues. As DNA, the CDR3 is TGTGCCAGCAGTCCTTCCTCGCGCTTGGAGGGAAGAGGGAGAGGCTACACCTTC. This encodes CASSPSSRLEGRGRGYTF.

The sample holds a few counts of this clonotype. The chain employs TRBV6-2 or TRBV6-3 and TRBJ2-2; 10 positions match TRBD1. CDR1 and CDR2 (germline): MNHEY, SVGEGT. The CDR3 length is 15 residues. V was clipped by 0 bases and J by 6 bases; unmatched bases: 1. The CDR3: CASSYSTGGSGELFF. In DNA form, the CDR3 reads TGTGCCAGCAGTTACTCGACAGGGGGCTCCGGGGAGCTGTTTTTT.

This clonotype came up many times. The CDR3 region has the DNA TGCAGCGCCAGGACGGTAATCCAGTACAATGAGCAGTTCTTC. Protein: CSARTVIQYNEQFF. The chain couples TRBV29-1 to TRBJ2-1; D call uncertain. V gave up 7 bases and J gave up 4 bases, with 17 bases separating them. Germline V gene lookup returns CDR1 SQVTM and CDR2 ANQGSEA. The CDR3 consists of 14 residues.

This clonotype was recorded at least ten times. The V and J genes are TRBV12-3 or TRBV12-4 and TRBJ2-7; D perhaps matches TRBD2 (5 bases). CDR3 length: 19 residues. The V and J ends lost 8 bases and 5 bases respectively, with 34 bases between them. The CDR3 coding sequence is TGTGCCAGCCTTTCGGATCTGTCGTCGGTGGGAGTAGGAAGACACGAGCAGTACTTC. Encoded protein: CASLSDLSSVGVGRHEQYF.